Listed below are T cell receptor beta chains from one sample, sequenced in a study of T cell responses to AZD1222 COVID-19 vaccine. The protocol was immunoSEQ multiplex PCR, while the TCRdb copy is restricted to in-frame clones and leaves out a portion. Here the sample spans about 110,000 clones, about 92% being singletons. This specimen consisted of peripheral blood, obtained on day 0 of MenACWY control vaccination. Every receptor here comes from an adult in good health. Each CDR3 is given with its conserved first and last residue. Each record gives: J gene, V gene, D gene, CDR3 length, CDR3 protein. A D gene is named only where the DNA matches it firmly.

TRBJ1-5	TRBV30	TRBD1	14	CAWSLRTGNQPQHF
TRBJ1-5	TRBV6-5	TRBD1	15	CASSSGGHSNQPQHF
TRBJ1-2	TRBV13	TRBD1	13	CASSRSQGFGYTF
TRBJ2-2	TRBV5-1	.	15	CASSRDVAEDGELFF
TRBJ2-7	TRBV28	.	12	CASSRGVYEQYF
TRBJ2-3	TRBV6-5	TRBD2	14	CASTSGVSTDTQYF
TRBJ2-7	TRBV7-2	.	13	CASSFTLNLEQYF
TRBJ1-4	TRBV19	.	15	CASSMRPGTNEKLFF
TRBJ2-7	TRBV2	.	12	CASSGPGNEQYF
TRBJ1-5	TRBV21-1	.	15	CASSKGDTHNQPQHF
TRBJ2-7	TRBV2	.	12	CASRAGSYEQYF
TRBJ2-6	TRBV7-2	TRBD1	16	CASSSGQGSGANVLTF
TRBJ1-4	TRBV29-1	TRBD1	12	CSVAQGSEKLFF
TRBJ2-1	TRBV5-1	.	15	CASSLVAGSYNEQFF
TRBJ2-1	TRBV9	.	16	CASSFNPTEPYNEQFF
TRBJ2-7	TRBV11-2	TRBD2	12	CASGVAGNEQYF
TRBJ1-2	TRBV25-1	.	15	CASSEGTAFNYGYTF
TRBJ1-2	TRBV5-6	.	11	CASSLGVGYTF
TRBJ1-2	TRBV4-1	TRBD1	14	CASSRTGRDYGYTF
TRBJ2-5	TRBV21-1	.	19	CASSKAISLTGLFKETQYF
TRBJ1-2	TRBV10-3	TRBD1	14	CAIRPGQGALGYTF
TRBJ2-7	TRBV2	.	14	CASSPRPSGYEQYF
TRBJ1-5	TRBV25-1	TRBD1	17	CASSGRTGGNSNQPQHF
TRBJ2-1	TRBV7-9	TRBD2	15	CASSKGLAGVSEQFF
TRBJ2-3	TRBV19	.	15	CASSMHRETADTQYF
TRBJ1-6	TRBV12-3/TRBV12-4	.	12	CASSEGNSPLHF
TRBJ1-1	TRBV28	.	17	CASSSLEDSRKGTEAFF
TRBJ2-1	TRBV5-6	.	15	CASSLRGGNYNEQFF
TRBJ2-7	TRBV18	.	14	CASSPYASIGEQYF
TRBJ1-1	TRBV30	.	12	CAWSDRGGSAFF
TRBJ2-1	TRBV9	.	15	CASSISGTLTGEQFF
TRBJ2-2	TRBV7-2	.	14	CASSLPMNTGELFF
TRBJ1-1	TRBV9	.	17	CASSVATGGNMNTEAFF
TRBJ1-4	TRBV27	.	12	CASSHRNEKLFF
TRBJ1-5	TRBV28	TRBD1	16	CASSWNPGQDNQPQHF
TRBJ1-5	TRBV28	.	12	CASSSVGQPQHF
TRBJ2-3	TRBV19	TRBD1	14	CASSATGGTDTQYF
TRBJ1-6	TRBV5-6	TRBD1	14	CASSFGTGRSPLHF
TRBJ2-4	TRBV6-2/TRBV6-3	.	14	CASSSGIAKNIQYF
TRBJ1-2	TRBV27	.	14	CASSSTRTMRGYTF
TRBJ2-5	TRBV5-1	TRBD2	14	CASSQGLAGETQYF
TRBJ1-2	TRBV4-3	.	15	CASSQDIGGAYGYTF
TRBJ1-3	TRBV27	.	14	CASRQKSSGNTIYF